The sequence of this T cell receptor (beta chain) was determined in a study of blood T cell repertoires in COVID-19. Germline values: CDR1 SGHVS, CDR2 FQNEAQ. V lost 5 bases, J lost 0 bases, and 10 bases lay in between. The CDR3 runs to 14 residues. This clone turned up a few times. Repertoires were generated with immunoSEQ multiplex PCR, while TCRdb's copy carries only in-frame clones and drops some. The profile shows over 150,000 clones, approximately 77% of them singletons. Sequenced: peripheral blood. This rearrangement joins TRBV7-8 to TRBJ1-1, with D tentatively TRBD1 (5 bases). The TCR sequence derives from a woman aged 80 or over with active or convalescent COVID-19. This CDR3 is CASSLDRLNTEAFF. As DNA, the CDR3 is TGTGCCAGCAGCCTAGACAGACTGAACACTGAAGCTTTCTTT. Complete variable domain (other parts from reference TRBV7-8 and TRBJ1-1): GAGVSQSPRYKVAKRGQDVALRCDPISGHVSLFWYQQALGQGPEFLTYFQNEAQLDKSGLPSDRFFAERPEGSVSTLKIQRTQQEDSAVYLCASSLDRLNTEAFFGQGTRLTVV.